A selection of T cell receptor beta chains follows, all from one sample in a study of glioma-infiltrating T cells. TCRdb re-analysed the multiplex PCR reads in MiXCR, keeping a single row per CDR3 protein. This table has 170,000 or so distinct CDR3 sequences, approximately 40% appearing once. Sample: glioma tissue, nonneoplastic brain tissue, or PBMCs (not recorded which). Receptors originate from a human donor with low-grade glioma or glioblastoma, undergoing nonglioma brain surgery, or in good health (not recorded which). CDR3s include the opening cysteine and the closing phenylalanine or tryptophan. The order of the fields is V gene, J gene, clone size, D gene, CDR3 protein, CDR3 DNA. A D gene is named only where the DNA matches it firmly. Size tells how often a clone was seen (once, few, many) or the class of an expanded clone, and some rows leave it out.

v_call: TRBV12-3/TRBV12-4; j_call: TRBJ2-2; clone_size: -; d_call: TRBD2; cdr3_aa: CASSFRGGATGGLFF; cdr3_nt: TGTGCCAGCAGTTTCCGCGGGGGGGCCACCGGGGGGCTGTTTTTT
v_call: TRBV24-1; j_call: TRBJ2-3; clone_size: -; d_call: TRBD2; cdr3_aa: CATSDPGLGLGTDTQYF; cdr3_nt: TGTGCCACCAGTGATCCGGGACTAGGTCTAGGCACAGATACGCAGTATTTT
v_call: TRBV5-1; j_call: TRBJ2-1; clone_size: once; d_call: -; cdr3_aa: CASRGLQGITNEQFF; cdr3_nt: TGCGCCAGCAGAGGACTCCAAGGGATAACTAATGAGCAGTTCTTC
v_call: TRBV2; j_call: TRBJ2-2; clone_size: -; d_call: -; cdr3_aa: CASSEISRGSAGGLFF; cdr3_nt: TGTGCCAGCAGTGAGATTAGCCGGGGGTCGGCCGGGGGGCTGTTTTTT
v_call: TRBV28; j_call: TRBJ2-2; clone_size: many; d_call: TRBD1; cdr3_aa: CASSLTGLGTGELFF; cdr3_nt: TGTGCCAGCAGTTTGACAGGGCTGGGCACCGGGGAGCTGTTTTTT
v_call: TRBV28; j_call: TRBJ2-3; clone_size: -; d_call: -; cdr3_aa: CASSPGTDAQYF; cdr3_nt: TGTGCCAGCAGTCCAGGTACAGATGCGCAGTACTTT
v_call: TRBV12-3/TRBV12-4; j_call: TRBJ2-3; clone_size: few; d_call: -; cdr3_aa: CASDSNPRGMDTQYF; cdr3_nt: TGTGCCAGCGACTCTAACCCCCGGGGAATGGATACGCAGTATTTT
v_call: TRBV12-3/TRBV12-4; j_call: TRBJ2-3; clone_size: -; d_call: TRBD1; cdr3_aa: CASSLRQGTDKQYF; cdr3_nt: TGTGCCAGCAGTTTACGGCAGGGGACAGATAAGCAGTATTTT
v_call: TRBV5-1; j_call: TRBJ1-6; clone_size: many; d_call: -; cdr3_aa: CASSLESGDNSPLHF; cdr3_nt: TGCGCCAGCAGCTTGGAGTCAGGGGATAATTCACCCCTCCACTTT
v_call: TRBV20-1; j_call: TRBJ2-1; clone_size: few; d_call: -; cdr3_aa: CSELEYEQFF; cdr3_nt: TGCAGTGAGCTTGAATATGAGCAGTTCTTC
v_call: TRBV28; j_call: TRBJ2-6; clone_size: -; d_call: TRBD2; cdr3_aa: CASSTGGNGANVLTF; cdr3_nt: TGTGCCAGCAGCACGGGGGGGAACGGGGCCAACGTCCTGACTTTC
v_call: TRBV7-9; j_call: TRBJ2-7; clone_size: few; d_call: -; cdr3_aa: CASSKPDGSYEQYF; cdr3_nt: TGTGCCAGCAGCAAGCCAGACGGATCCTACGAGCAGTACTTC
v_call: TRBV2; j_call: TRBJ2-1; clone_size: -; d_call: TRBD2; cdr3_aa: CASTGGEGEQFF; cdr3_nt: TGTGCCAGCACTGGAGGGGAGGGTGAGCAGTTCTTC
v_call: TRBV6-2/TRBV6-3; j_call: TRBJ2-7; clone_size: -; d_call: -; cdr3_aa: CARRGEGYEQYF; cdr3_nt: TGTGCCAGAAGGGGAGAGGGGTACGAGCAGTACTTC
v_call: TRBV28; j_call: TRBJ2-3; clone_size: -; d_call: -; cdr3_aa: CASTNSGLRTDTKYF; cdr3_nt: TGTGCCAGCACCAATAGCGGTCTCCGCACAGATACGAAATATTTT
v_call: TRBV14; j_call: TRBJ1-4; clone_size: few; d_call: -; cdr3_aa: CASSQGVSPNEKLFF; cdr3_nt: TGTGCCAGCAGCCAAGGAGTCAGCCCTAATGAAAAACTGTTTTTT
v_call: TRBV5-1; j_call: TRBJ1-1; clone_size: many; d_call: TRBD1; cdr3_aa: CASSQGGGTEAFF; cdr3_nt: TGCGCCAGCAGCCAGGGGGGCGGCACTGAAGCTTTCTTT
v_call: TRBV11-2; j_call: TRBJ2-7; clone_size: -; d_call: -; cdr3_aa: CASSLDLTRHEQYF; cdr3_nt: TGTGCCAGCAGCTTAGACCTGACGAGGCACGAGCAGTACTTC
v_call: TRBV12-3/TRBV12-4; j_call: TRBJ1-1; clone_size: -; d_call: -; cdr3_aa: CASTAFYTEAFF; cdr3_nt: TGTGCCAGCACTGCATTTTACACTGAAGCTTTCTTT
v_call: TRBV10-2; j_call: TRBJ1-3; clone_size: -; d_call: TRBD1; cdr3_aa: CASGWTGGSSVNTIYF; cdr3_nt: TGCGCCAGCGGATGGACAGGGGGCTCCTCTGTAAACACCATATATTTT
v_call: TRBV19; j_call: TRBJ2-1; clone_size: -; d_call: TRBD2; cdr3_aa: CASSIIGLAGPNEQFF; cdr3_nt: TGTGCCAGTAGTATTATTGGACTAGCGGGCCCCAATGAGCAGTTCTTC
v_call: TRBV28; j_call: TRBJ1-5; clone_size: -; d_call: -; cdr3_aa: CAGKVGNQPQHF; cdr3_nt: TGTGCCGGCAAGGTAGGAAACCAGCCCCAGCATTTT
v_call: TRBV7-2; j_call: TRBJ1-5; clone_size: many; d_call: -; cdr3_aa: CASSFLGSNQPQHF; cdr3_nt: TGTGCCAGCAGCTTTCTCGGGAGCAATCAGCCCCAGCATTTT
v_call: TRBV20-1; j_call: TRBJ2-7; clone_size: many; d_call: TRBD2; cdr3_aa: CSARDTGTSRYEQYF; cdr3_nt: TGCAGTGCTAGAGATACTGGGACTAGCCGCTACGAGCAGTACTTC
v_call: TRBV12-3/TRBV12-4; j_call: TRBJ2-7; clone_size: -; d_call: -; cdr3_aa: CASSKWDTYEQYF; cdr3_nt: TGTGCCAGCAGCAAGTGGGATACCTACGAGCAGTACTTC
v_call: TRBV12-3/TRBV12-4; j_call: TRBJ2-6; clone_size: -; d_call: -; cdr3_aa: CAGSLGGSGANVLTF; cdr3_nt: TGTGCCGGCAGTTTAGGGGGCTCTGGGGCCAACGTCCTGACTTTC